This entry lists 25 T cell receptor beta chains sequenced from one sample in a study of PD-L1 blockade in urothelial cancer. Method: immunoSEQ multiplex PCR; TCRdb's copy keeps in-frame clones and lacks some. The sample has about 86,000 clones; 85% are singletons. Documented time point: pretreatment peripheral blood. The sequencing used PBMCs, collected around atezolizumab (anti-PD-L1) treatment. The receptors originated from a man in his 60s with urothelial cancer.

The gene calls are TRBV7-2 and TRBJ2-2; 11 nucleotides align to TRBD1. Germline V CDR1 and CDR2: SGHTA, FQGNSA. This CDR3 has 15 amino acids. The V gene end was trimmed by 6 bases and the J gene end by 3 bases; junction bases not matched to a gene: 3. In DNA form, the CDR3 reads TGTGCCAGCAGGTGGACAGGGGGCGACACCGGGGAGCTGTTTTTT. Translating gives CASRWTGGDTGELFF. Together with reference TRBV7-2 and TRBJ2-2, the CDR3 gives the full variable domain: GAGVSQSPSNKVTEKGKDVELRCDPISGHTALYWYRQSLGQGLEFLIYFQGNSAPDKSGLPSDRFSAERTGGSVSTLTIQRTQQEDSAVYLCASRWTGGDTGELFFGEGSRLTVL.

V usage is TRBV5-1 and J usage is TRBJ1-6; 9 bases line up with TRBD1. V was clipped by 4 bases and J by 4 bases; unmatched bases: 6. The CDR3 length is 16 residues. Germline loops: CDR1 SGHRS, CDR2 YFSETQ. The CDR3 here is CASSRDREVYNSPLHF. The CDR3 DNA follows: TGCGCCAGCAGCCGGGACAGGGAAGTTTATAATTCACCCCTCCACTTT.

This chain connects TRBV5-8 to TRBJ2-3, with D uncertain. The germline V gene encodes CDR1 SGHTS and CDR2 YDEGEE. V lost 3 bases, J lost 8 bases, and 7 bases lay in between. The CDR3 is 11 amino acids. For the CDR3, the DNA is TGTGCCAGCAGCTGGCCTAGTACGCAGTATTTT. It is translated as CASSWPSTQYF.

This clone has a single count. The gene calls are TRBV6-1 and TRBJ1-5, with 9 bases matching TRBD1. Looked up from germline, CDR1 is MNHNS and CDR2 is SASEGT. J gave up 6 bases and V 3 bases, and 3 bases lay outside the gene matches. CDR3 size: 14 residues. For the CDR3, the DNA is TGTGCCAGCAGTGAGGGACAGGGTATTCAGCCCCAGCATTTT. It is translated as CASSEGQGIQPQHF.

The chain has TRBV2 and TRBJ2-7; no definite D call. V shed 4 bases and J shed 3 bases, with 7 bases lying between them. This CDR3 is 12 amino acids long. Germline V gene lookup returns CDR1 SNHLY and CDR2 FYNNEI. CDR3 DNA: TGTGCCAGCAGTGTAGAAAACTACGAGCAGTACTTC. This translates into CASSVENYEQYF.

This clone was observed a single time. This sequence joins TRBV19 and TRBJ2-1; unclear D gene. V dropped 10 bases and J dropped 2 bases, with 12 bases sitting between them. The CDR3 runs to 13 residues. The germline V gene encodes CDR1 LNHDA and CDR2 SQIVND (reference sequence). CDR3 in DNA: TGTGCCACAACCGAGTCTCCCTACAATGAGCAGTTCTTC. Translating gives CATTESPYNEQFF.

The CDR3 DNA follows: TGTGCCAGCTCATCTCACCCGGGGGGCCTCAACACCGGGGAGCTGTTTTTT. Its translation: CASSSHPGGLNTGELFF. This sequence joins TRBV18 and TRBJ2-2, with D possibly being TRBD2 (7 bases). Trimming removed 5 bases from V and 2 bases from J, with 18 bases in between. CDR3 length: 17 amino acids. Germline CDR1 reads KGHSH; CDR2 reads LQKENI.

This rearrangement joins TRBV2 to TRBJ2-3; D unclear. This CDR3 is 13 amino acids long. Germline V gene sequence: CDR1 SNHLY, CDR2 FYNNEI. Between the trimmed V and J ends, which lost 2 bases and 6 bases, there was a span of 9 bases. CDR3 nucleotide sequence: TGTGCCAGCAGTGAAACTCCCCCGGATACGCAGTATTTT. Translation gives CASSETPPDTQYF.

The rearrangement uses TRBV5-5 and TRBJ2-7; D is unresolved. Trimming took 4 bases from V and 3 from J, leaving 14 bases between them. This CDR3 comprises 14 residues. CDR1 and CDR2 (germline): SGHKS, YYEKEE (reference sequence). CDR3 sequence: CASSGVGSNYEQYF. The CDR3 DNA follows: TGTGCCAGCAGCGGAGTTGGCAGTAACTACGAGCAGTACTTC.

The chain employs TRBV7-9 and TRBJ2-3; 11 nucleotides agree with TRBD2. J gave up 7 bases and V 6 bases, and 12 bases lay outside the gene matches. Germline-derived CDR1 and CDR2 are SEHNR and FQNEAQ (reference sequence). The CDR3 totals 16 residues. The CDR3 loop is CASRQGLAEAVNTQYF. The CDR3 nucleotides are TGTGCCAGCAGACAGGGACTAGCGGAGGCCGTGAATACGCAGTATTTT.

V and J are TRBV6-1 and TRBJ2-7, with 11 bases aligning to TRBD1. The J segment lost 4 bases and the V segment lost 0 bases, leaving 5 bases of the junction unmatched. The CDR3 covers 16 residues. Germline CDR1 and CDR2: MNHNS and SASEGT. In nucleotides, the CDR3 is TGTGCCAGCAGTGAAGCCCCGGGACAGGGGGGTTACGAGCAGTACTTC. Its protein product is CASSEAPGQGGYEQYF.

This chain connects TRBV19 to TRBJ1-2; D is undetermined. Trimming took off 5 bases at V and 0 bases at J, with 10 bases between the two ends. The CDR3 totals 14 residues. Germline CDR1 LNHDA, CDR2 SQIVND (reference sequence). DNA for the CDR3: TGTGCCAGTAGTGGGCTATTTACTAACTATGGCTACACCTTC. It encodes CASSGLFTNYGYTF.

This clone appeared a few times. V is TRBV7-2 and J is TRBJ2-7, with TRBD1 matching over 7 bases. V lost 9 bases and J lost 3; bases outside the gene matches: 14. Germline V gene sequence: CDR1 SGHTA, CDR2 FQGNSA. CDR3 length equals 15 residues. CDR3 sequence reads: CASSPSSTGLYEQYF. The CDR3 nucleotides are TGTGCCAGTAGCCCATCCTCGACAGGGCTCTACGAGCAGTACTTC.

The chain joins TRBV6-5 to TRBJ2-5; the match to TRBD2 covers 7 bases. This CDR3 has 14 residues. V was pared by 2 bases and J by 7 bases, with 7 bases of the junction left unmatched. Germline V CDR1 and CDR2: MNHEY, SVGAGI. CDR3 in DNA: TGTGCCAGCAGTTACGGGGGGGGGTCCGTGACCCAGTACTTC. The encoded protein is CASSYGGGSVTQYF.

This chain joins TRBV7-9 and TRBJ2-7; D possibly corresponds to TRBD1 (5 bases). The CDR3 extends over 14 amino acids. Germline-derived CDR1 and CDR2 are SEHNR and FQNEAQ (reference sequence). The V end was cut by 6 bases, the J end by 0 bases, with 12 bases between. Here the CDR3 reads CASSQHGASYEQYF. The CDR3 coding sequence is TGTGCCAGCAGTCAACATGGGGCCTCCTACGAGCAGTACTTC.

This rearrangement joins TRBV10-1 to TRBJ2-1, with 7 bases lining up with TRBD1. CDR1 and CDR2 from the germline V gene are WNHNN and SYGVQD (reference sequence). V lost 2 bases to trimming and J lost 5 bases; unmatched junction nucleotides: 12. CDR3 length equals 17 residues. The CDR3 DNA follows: TGCGCCAGCAGTGAGGGAGTTTCGGGACAGAGCCACAATGAGCAGTTCTTC. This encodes CASSEGVSGQSHNEQFF.

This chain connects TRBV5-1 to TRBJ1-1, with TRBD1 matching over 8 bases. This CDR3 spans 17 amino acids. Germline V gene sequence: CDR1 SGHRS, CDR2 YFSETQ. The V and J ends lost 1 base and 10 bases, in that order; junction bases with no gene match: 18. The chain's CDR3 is CASSLYRAGGASARAFF. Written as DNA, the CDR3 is TGCGCCAGCAGCTTGTATCGGGCAGGGGGCGCGTCGGCGAGAGCTTTCTTT.

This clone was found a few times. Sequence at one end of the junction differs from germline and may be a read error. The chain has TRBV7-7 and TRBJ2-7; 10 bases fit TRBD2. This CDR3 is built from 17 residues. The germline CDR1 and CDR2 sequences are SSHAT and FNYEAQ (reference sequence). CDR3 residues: CASSQGGVLAGEDEQYF. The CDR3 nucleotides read TGTGCTAGCAGTCAAGGGGGGGTGCTAGCGGGAGAGGACGAGCAGTACTTC.

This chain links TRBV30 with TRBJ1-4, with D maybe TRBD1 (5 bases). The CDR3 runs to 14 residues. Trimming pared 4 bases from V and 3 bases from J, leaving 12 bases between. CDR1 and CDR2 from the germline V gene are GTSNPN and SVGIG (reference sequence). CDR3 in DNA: TGTGCCTGGACCCTCGGGGGTTCTAATGAAAAACTGTTTTTT. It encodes CAWTLGGSNEKLFF.

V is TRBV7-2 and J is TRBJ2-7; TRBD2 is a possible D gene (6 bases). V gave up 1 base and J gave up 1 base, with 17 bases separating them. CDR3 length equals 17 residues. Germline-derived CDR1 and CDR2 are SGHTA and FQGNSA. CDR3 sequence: CASSLVSAGRPSYEQYF. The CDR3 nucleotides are TGTGCCAGCAGCTTAGTATCGGCGGGGCGACCATCCTACGAGCAGTACTTC.

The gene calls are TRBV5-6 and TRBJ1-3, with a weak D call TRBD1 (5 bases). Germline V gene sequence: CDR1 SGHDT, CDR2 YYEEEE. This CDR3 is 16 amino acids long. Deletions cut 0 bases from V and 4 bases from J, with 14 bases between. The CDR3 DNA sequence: TGTGCCAGCAGCTTGGATGGTCCCACAGGAGGAAACACCATATATTTT. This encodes CASSLDGPTGGNTIYF.

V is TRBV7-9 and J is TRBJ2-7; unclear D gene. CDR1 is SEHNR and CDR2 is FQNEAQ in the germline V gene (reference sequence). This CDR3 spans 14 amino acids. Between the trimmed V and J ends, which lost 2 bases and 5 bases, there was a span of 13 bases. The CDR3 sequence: CASSLSRRWDEQYF. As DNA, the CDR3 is TGTGCCAGCAGCTTAAGCCGGAGATGGGACGAGCAGTACTTC.

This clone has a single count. This CDR3 is CASRAWREVIEQFF. In nucleotides, the CDR3 is TGTGCCAGCAGAGCCTGGCGGGAGGTTATTGAGCAGTTCTTC. The chain employs TRBV11-2 and TRBJ2-1; 8 bases are a match to TRBD2. V shed 6 bases and J 9 bases; nucleotides not matched to a gene: 10. This CDR3 has 14 amino acids. Germline CDR1 SGHAT, CDR2 FQNNGV. Full variable domain (remainder filled in from reference TRBV11-2 and TRBJ2-1): EAGVAQSPRYKIIEKRQSVAFWCNPISGHATLYWYQQILGQGPKLLIQFQNNGVVDDSQLPKDRFSAERLKGVDSTLKIQPAKLEDSAVYLCASRAWREVIEQFFGPGTRLTVL.

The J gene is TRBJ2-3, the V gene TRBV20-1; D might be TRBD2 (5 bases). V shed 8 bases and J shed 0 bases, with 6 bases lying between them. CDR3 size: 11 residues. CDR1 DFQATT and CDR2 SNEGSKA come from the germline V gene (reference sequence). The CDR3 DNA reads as TGCAGTCCGGGGAGCACAGATACGCAGTATTTT. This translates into CSPGSTDTQYF.

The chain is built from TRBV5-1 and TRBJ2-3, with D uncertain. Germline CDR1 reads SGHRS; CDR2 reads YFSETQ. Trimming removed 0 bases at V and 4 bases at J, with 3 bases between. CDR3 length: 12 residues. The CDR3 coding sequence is TGCGCCAGCAGCTTGGCGGCAGATACGCAGTATTTT. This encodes CASSLAADTQYF.